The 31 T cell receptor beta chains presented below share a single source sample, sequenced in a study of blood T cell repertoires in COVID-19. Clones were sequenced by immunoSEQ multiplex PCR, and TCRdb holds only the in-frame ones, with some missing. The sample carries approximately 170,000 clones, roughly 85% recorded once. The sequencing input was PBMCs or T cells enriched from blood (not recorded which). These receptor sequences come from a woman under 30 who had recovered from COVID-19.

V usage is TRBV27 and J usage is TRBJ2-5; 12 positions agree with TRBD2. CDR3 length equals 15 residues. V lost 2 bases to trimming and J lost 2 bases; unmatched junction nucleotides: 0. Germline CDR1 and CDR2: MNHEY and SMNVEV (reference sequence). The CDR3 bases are TGTGCCAGCAGTTTAGGACTAGCGGGGCAAGAGACCCAGTACTTC. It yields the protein CASSLGLAGQETQYF.

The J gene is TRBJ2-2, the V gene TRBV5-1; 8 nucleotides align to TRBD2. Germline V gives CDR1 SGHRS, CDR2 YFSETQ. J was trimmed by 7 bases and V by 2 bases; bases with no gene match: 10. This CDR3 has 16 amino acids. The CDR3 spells CASSFGGGIGYGELFF. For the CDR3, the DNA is TGCGCCAGCAGCTTTGGCGGGGGGATTGGATACGGGGAGCTGTTTTTT.

This chain's CDR3 is CASSIRQGANYGYTF. As DNA, the CDR3 is TGTGCCAGTAGTATTAGGCAGGGGGCTAACTATGGCTACACCTTC. This chain links TRBV19 with TRBJ1-2, with TRBD1 matching over 7 bases. With V trimmed by 3 bases and J by 0 bases, 4 bases remained unmatched. Per the germline V gene, CDR1 is LNHDA and CDR2 is SQIVND (reference sequence). The CDR3 is made up of 15 amino acids.

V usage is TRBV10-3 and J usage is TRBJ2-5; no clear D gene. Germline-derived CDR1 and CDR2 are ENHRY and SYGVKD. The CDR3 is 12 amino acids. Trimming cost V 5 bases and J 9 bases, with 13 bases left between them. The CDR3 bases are TGTGCCATCAGTTCCCCTCCCGGGTCCCAGTACTTC. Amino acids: CAISSPPGSQYF.

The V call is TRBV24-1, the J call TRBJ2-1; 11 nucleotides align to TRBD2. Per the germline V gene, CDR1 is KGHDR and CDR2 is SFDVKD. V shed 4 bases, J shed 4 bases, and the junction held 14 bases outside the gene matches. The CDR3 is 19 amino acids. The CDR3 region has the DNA TGTGCCACCAGTGACCTCGGACAGGGAGGGACTAGCGGTTACAATGAGCAGTTCTTC. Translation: CATSDLGQGGTSGYNEQFF.

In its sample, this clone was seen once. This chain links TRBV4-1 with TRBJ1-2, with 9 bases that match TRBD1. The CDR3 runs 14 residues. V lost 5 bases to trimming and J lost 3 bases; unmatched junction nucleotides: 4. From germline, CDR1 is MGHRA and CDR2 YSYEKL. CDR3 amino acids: CASSEDRGDYGYTF. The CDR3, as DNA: TGCGCCAGCAGCGAGGACAGGGGAGACTATGGCTACACCTTC.

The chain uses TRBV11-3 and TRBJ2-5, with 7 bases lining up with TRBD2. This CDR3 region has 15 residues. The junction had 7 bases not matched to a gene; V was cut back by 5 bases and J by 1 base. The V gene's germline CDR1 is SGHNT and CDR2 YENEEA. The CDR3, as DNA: TGTGCCAGCAGCCTCGGGTGGGGGGGCCAAGAGACCCAGTACTTC. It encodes CASSLGWGGQETQYF.

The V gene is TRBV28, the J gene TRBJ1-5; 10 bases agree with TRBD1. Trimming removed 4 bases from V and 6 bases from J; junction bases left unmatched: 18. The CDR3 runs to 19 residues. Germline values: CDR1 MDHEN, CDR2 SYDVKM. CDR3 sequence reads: CASSSNIADRGRTFQPQHF. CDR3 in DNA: TGTGCCAGCAGTTCAAATATCGCGGACAGGGGGAGAACGTTTCAGCCCCAGCATTTT. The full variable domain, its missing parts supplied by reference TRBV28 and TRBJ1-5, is DVKVTQSSRYLVKRTGEKVFLECVQDMDHENMFWYRQDPGLGLRLIYFSYDVKMKEKGDIPEGYSVSREKKERFSLILESASTNQTSMYLCASSSNIADRGRTFQPQHFGDGTRLSIL.

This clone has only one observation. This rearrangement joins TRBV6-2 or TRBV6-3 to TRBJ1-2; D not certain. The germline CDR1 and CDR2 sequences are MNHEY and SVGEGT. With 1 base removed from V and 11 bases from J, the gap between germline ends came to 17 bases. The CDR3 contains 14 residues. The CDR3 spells CASSYFGEPYQYTF. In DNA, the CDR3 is TGTGCCAGCAGTTACTTCGGGGAACCGTACCAGTACACCTTC.

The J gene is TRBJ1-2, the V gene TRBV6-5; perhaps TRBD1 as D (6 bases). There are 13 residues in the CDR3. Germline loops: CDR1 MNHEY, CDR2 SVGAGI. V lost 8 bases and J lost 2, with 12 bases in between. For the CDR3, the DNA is TGTGCCAGCCCCAGGGGAATCAACTATGGCTACACCTTC. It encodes CASPRGINYGYTF.

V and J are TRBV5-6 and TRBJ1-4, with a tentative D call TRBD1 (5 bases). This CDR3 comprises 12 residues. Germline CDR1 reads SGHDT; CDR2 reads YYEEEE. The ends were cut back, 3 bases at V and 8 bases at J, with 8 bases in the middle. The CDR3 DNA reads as TGTGCCAGCAGCTCCCAGGGCGAAAAACTGTTTTTT. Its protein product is CASSSQGEKLFF.

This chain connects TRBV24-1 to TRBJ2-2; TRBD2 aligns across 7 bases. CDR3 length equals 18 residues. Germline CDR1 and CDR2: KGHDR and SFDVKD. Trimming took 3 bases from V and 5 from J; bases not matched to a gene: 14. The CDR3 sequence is CATSDPQGLVGNTGELFF. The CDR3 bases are TGTGCCACCAGTGATCCCCAAGGACTAGTGGGAAATACCGGGGAGCTGTTTTTT.

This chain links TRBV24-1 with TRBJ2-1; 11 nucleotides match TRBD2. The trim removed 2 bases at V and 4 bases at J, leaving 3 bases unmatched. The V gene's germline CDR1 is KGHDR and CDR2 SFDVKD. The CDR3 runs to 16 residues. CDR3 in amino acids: CATSDSSGGRYNEQFF. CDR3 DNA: TGTGCCACCAGTGATTCTAGCGGGGGGCGATACAATGAGCAGTTCTTC.

The CDR3 region has the DNA TGTGCCAGCAGCTCTGCCAGGGGGCCGGGCACTGAAGCTTTCTTT. Amino acids: CASSSARGPGTEAFF. The J gene is TRBJ1-1, the V gene TRBV6-5; 8 bases are a match to TRBD1. V shed 6 bases and J 4 bases; nucleotides not matched to a gene: 10. CDR1 is MNHEY, CDR2 SVGAGI, per germline. The CDR3 extends over 15 amino acids.

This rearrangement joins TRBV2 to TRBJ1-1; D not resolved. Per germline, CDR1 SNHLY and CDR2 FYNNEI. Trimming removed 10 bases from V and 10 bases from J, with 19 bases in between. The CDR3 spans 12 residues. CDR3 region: CATRRESPGAFF. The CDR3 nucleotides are TGTGCCACCAGACGGGAATCTCCAGGAGCTTTCTTT.

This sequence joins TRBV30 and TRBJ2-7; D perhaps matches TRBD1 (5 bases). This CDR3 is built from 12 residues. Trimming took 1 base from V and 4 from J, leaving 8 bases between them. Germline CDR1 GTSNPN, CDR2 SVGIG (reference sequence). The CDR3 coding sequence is TGTGCCTGGAGTGGGACACGATACGAGCAGTACTTC. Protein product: CAWSGTRYEQYF.

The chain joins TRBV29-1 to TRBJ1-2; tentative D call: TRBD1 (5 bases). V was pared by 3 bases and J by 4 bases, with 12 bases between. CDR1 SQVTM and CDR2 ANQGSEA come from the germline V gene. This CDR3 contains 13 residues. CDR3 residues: CSVEGGDGYGYTF. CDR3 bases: TGCAGCGTTGAGGGGGGGGACGGCTATGGCTACACCTTC.

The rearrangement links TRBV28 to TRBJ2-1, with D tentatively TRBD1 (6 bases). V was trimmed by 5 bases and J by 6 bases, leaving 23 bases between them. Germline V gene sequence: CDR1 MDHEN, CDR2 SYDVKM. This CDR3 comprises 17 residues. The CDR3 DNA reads TGTGCCAGCAGTCTATTGGGCCCCAGGGGTTTAGGCAATGAGCAGTTCTTC. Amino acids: CASSLLGPRGLGNEQFF.

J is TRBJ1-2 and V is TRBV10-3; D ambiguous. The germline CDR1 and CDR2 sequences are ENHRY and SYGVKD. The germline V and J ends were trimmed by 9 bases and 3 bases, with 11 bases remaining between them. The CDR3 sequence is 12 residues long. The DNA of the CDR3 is TGTGCCATACGGGTCGCGGACTATGGCTACACCTTC. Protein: CAIRVADYGYTF.

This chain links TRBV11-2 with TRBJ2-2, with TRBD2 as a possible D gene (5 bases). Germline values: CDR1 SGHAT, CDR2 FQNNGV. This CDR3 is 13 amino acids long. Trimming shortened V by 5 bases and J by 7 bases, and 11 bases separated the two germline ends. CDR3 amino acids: CASSGVGIGELFF. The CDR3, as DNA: TGTGCCAGCAGCGGCGTCGGGATCGGGGAGCTGTTTTTT.

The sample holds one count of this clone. The CDR3 nucleotides read TGTGCCACCAGCAGAAGCCGGGACAGGGGATACGAGCAGTACTTC. It yields the protein CATSRSRDRGYEQYF. The rearrangement uses TRBV15 and TRBJ2-7, with 10 bases identical to TRBD1. This CDR3 has 15 amino acids. In germline, CDR1 is LNHNV, CDR2 YYDKDF (reference sequence). The ends lost 2 bases at V and 4 bases at J; junction bases unmatched: 5.

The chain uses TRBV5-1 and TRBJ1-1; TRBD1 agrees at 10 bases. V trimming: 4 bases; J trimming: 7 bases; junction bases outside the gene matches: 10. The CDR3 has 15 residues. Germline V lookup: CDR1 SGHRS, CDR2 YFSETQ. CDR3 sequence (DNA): TGCGCCAGCAGCGGGCCGACAGGGGGCCTTGGTGAAGCTTTCTTT. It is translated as CASSGPTGGLGEAFF.

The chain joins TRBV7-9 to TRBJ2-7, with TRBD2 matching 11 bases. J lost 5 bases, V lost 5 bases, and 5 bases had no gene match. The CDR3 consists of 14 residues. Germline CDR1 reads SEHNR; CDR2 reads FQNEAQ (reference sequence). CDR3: CASSTSGRAHEQYF. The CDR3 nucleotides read TGTGCCAGCAGCACTAGCGGGAGAGCCCACGAGCAGTACTTC.

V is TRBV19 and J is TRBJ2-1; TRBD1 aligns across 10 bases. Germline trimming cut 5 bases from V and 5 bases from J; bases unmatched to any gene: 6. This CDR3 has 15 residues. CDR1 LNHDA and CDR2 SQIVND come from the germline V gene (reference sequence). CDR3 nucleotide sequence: TGTGCCAGTAGTCTCCCCGGGACAGGGGACAATGAGCAGTTCTTC. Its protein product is CASSLPGTGDNEQFF.

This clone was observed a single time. The chain's CDR3 is CSADGLEETQYF. CDR3 DNA sequence: TGCAGCGCTGATGGACTAGAAGAGACCCAGTACTTC. The chain uses TRBV29-1 and TRBJ2-5; 7 nucleotides agree with TRBD2. In germline, CDR1 is SQVTM, CDR2 ANQGSEA. The V and J ends lost 7 bases and 3 bases, in that order; junction bases with no gene match: 5. The CDR3 consists of 12 residues.

CDR3 in DNA: TGTGCCAGCAGCTTTGGCGAGGCCGAACTTATAAACACCATATATTTT. Its protein is CASSFGEAELINTIYF. The J gene is TRBJ1-3, the V gene TRBV7-8; D is undetermined. Germline assignment: CDR1 SGHVS and CDR2 FQNEAQ. V shed 3 bases and J shed 6 bases, with 18 bases lying between them. The CDR3 is made up of 16 amino acids.

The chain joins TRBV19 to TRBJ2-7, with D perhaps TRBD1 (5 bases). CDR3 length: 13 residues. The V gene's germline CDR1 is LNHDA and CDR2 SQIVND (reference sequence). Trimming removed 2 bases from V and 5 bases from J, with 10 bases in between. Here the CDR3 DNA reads TGTGCCAGTAGTATACAGGGTAGGAACGAGCAGTACTTC. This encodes CASSIQGRNEQYF.

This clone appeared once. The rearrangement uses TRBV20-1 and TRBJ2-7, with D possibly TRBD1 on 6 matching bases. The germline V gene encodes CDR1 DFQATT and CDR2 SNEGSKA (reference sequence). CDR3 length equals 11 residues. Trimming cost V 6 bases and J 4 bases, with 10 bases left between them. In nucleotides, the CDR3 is TGCAGTGCCCACCAGGGGTACGAGCAGTACTTC. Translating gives CSAHQGYEQYF.

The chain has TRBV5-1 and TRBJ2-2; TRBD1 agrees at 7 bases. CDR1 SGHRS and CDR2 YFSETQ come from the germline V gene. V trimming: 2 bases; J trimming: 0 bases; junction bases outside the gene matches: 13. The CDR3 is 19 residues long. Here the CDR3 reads CASSFDRESGSANTGELFF. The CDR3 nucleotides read TGCGCCAGCAGCTTTGACAGGGAATCAGGAAGCGCGAACACCGGGGAGCTGTTTTTT.

The CDR3 DNA sequence: TGCGCCAGCAGCCCGCTGACAGCAGGGGAGACCCAGTACTTC. Translation: CASSPLTAGETQYF. V usage is TRBV5-1 and J usage is TRBJ2-5, with D maybe TRBD1 (5 bases). With 4 bases removed from V and 5 bases from J, the gap between germline ends came to 15 bases. CDR1 and CDR2 (germline): SGHRS, YFSETQ. CDR3 size: 14 residues. Full variable domain (missing parts from reference TRBV5-1 and TRBJ2-5): KAGVTQTPRYLIKTRGQQVTLSCSPISGHRSVSWYQQTPGQGLQFLFEYFSETQRNKGNFPGRFSGRQFSNSRSEMNVSTLELGDSALYLCASSPLTAGETQYFGPGTRLLVL.

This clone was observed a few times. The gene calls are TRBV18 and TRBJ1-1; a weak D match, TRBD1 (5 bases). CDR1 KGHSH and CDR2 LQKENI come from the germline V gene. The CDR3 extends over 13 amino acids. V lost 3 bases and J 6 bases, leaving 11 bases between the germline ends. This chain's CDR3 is CASSPGGGSEAFF. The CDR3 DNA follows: TGTGCCAGCTCACCGGGGGGAGGGTCTGAAGCTTTCTTT.